These 17 T cell receptor beta chains originate from one sample sequenced in a study of beta chain features in type 1 diabetes (dated by TCRdb to 2017 to 2018). The protocol used for the library was the immunoSEQ multiplex PCR assay. The entire amount of isolated RNA was reverse transcribed using the High Capacity cDNA Reverse Transcription Kit, so the sequenced TCRB transcripts were expressed ones. TCRdb carries this immuneACCESS record with in-frame sequences only. Its versions omit some clonotypes, under half of them owing to an unresolved V gene in the studies checked, with the rest unexplained. The table for this sample lists 250,000 or so clones; 68% of them were counted only once. The ten biggest clones cover around 0.05% of the sample. The specimen was naive CD4+ T cells from blood. The label giving this sample's cell subset or site can be read as: true naive CD4+ T cells. These receptors were obtained from a man in his thirties or forties in good health.

On this clone itself: This sample includes further DNA sequences coding for the same CDR3. V is TRBV7-9 and J is TRBJ2-3; D call uncertain. Trimming removed 4 bases from V and 1 base from J, with 3 bases in between. This CDR3 region has 12 residues. Germline lookup yields CDR1 SEHNR and CDR2 FQNEAQ (reference sequence). The CDR3 DNA is TGTGCCAGCAGCTCTCGCACAGATACGCAGTATTTT. As protein: CASSSRTDTQYF.

V gene TRBV7-2 combines with J gene TRBJ2-7; unclear D gene. Germline assignment: CDR1 SGHTA and CDR2 FQGNSA. Between the trimmed V and J ends, which lost 8 bases and 5 bases, there was a span of 7 bases. This CDR3 comprises 10 residues. The CDR3 DNA reads TGTGCCAGCGGAGTAAACGAGCAGTACTTC. The encoded protein is CASGVNEQYF. Looking up the rest from reference TRBV7-2 and TRBJ2-7 gives the full variable domain: GAGVSQSPSNKVTEKGKDVELRCDPISGHTALYWYRQSLGQGLEFLIYFQGNSAPDKSGLPSDRFSAERTGGSVSTLTIQRTQQEDSAVYLCASGVNEQYFGPGTRLTVT.

The V call is TRBV30, the J call TRBJ2-3, with D possibly TRBD2 on 6 matching bases. The CDR3 spans 11 residues. CDR1 GTSNPN and CDR2 SVGIG come from the germline V gene (reference sequence). Trimming cost V 0 bases and J 9 bases, with 7 bases left between them. The CDR3 nucleotides are TGTGCCTGGAGTGTGGGGGGAACGCAGTATTTT. This codes for CAWSVGGTQYF.

The chain has TRBV7-9 and TRBJ2-1, with 8 nucleotides matching TRBD1. Trimming at V came to 1 base and at J to 4 bases, leaving 6 bases not matched to a gene. The CDR3 spans 16 residues. From germline, CDR1 is SEHNR and CDR2 FQNEAQ (reference sequence). CDR3 sequence: CASSLGTGGWYNEQFF. The CDR3 nucleotides are TGTGCCAGCAGCTTAGGAACAGGGGGATGGTACAATGAGCAGTTCTTC.

V usage is TRBV27 and J usage is TRBJ2-6, with D perhaps TRBD2 (5 bases). Germline CDR1 and CDR2: MNHEY and SMNVEV (reference sequence). There are 16 residues in the CDR3. The V gene lost 0 bases and the J gene lost 2 bases, with 8 bases spanning the gap. The CDR3 loop reads CASSLSRVAGANVLTF. Here the CDR3 DNA reads TGTGCCAGCAGTTTATCGAGGGTAGCTGGGGCCAACGTCCTGACTTTC.

This clone has only a few counts. Other DNA variants within this sample encode the same CDR3. The rearrangement uses TRBV30 and TRBJ2-5; no firm D call. V was cut by 2 bases and J by 0 bases, with 1 base left in between. Germline CDR1 and CDR2: GTSNPN and SVGIG (reference sequence). There are 11 residues in the CDR3. In DNA form, the CDR3 reads TGTGCCTGGAGTAACCAAGAGACCCAGTACTTC. Protein sequence: CAWSNQETQYF.

The genes are TRBV15 and TRBJ1-6; D may be TRBD1 (5 bases). The CDR3 contains 13 residues. Deletions cut 3 bases from V and 7 bases from J, with 7 bases between. Germline V gene data show CDR1 as LNHNV and CDR2 as YYDKDF (reference sequence). CDR3 in amino acids: CATSRDINSPLHF. The CDR3 region has the DNA TGTGCCACCAGCAGGGACATCAATTCACCCCTCCACTTT. Full variable domain (outside the CDR3, taken from reference TRBV15 and TRBJ1-6): DAMVIQNPRYQVTQFGKPVTLSCSQTLNHNVMYWYQQKSSQAPKLLFHYYDKDFNNEADTPDNFQSRRPNTSFCFLDIRSPGLGDTAMYLCATSRDINSPLHFGNGTRLTVT.

The gene calls are TRBV7-9 and TRBJ2-7, with 11 nucleotides matching TRBD1. After removal of 0 bases from V and 7 bases from J, the junction contained 5 bases not matched to a gene. The CDR3 runs 15 residues. Germline values: CDR1 SEHNR, CDR2 FQNEAQ (reference sequence). The CDR3 sequence is CASSLAGTGGGEQYF. As DNA, the CDR3 is TGTGCCAGCAGCTTAGCTGGGACAGGGGGAGGTGAGCAGTACTTC.

As for this clone: Other DNA sequences in this sample translate to the same CDR3. The gene calls are TRBV30 and TRBJ1-4, with 7 bases identical to TRBD1. Germline V lookup: CDR1 GTSNPN, CDR2 SVGIG (reference sequence). V trimming: 2 bases; J trimming: 4 bases; junction bases outside the gene matches: 4. CDR3 length: 14 residues. The CDR3: CAWSTGTVNEKLFF. CDR3 DNA: TGTGCCTGGAGTACTGGGACAGTTAATGAAAAACTGTTTTTT. Using reference TRBV30 and TRBJ1-4 for the parts outside the CDR3, the full variable domain is SQTIHQWPATLVQPVGSPLSLECTVEGTSNPNLYWYRQAAGRGLQLLFYSVGIGQISSEVPQNLSASRPQDRQFILSSKKLLLSDSGFYLCAWSTGTVNEKLFFGSGTQLSVL.

The chain is built from TRBV29-1 and TRBJ2-4; D is perhaps TRBD1 or TRBD2 (7 bases each). CDR1 is SQVTM and CDR2 is ANQGSEA in the germline V gene. V lost 3 bases to trimming and J lost 6 bases, with 12 bases between them. CDR3 size: 13 residues. The CDR3 spells CSVEGGGGNIQYF. Written as DNA, the CDR3 is TGCAGCGTTGAGGGAGGGGGCGGAAACATTCAGTACTTC.

CDR3 residues: CASSPTGNLMNTEAFF. The CDR3 coding sequence is TGCGCCAGCAGCCCGACAGGGAACCTAATGAACACTGAAGCTTTCTTT. V gene TRBV4-3 combines with J gene TRBJ1-1; 7 nucleotides agree with TRBD1. Germline V gene sequence: CDR1 LGHNA, CDR2 YSLEER. The V gene end was trimmed by 4 bases and the J gene end by 0 bases; junction bases not matched to a gene: 8. CDR3 length: 16 residues.

The chain has TRBV7-2 and TRBJ2-5; unclear D gene. The germline V and J ends were trimmed by 5 bases and 1 base, with 8 bases remaining between them. The CDR3 contains 13 residues. Germline V gene data show CDR1 as SGHTA and CDR2 as FQGNSA. CDR3 coding DNA: TGTGCCAGCAGCATCTTGGCCCAAGAGACCCAGTACTTC. This gives the protein CASSILAQETQYF.

The genes are TRBV7-9 and TRBJ2-3; D gene uncertain. Germline V gene lookup returns CDR1 SEHNR and CDR2 FQNEAQ (reference sequence). V lost 4 bases and J 3 bases, leaving 17 bases between the germline ends. The length of the CDR3 is 16 residues. CDR3 protein: CASSSFGPRPTDTQYF. The CDR3 nucleotides are TGTGCCAGCAGCTCCTTCGGCCCACGCCCTACAGATACGCAGTATTTT.

The rearrangement links TRBV4-3 to TRBJ2-5, with a weak D call TRBD1 (5 bases). The CDR3 loop spans 15 amino acids. The V gene lost 1 base and the J gene lost 7 bases, with 16 bases spanning the gap. In germline, CDR1 is LGHNA, CDR2 YSLEER. The CDR3 DNA sequence: TGCGCCAGCAGCCAAGGGACAAGCTTTGGTGGGACCCAGTACTTC. This sequence encodes CASSQGTSFGGTQYF.

CDR3 amino acids: CSVEGGTSPWEQFF. The CDR3 nucleotides are TGCAGCGTTGAAGGAGGGACTAGCCCATGGGAGCAGTTCTTC. The chain has TRBV29-1 and TRBJ2-1, with 9 bases fitting TRBD2. Trimming took 1 base from V and 10 from J; bases not matched to a gene: 8. The germline gives CDR1 SQVTM, CDR2 ANQGSEA. The length of the CDR3 is 14 residues.

The chain recombines TRBV7-9 with TRBJ2-3, with D maybe TRBD2 (5 bases). The germline CDR1 and CDR2 sequences are SEHNR and FQNEAQ (reference sequence). V was shortened by 6 bases and J by 6 bases, with 10 bases between the two germline ends. The CDR3 is 12 amino acids. The CDR3 sequence: CASRDPGDTQYF. CDR3 coding DNA: TGTGCCAGCAGGGACCCGGGGGATACGCAGTATTTT.

In this sample, this clone turned up a few times. The chain carries TRBV29-1 and TRBJ2-7; D perhaps matches TRBD1 (7 bases). V lost 7 bases, J lost 4 bases, and 14 bases lay in between. Germline V gene sequence: CDR1 SQVTM, CDR2 ANQGSEA. This CDR3 is 12 amino acids long. The CDR3 here is CSASTGRYEQYF. DNA for the CDR3: TGCAGCGCTTCGACAGGGAGGTACGAGCAGTACTTC.